This entry lists 5 T cell receptor beta chains sequenced from one sample in a study of T cell changes during pregnancy in multiple sclerosis. The method was immunoSEQ multiplex PCR; TCRdb's version includes in-frame clones alone and lacks a portion of them. Here the sample spans roughly 74,000 clones, 75% to 90% being singletons. Sequences were derived from peripheral blood, sampled before pregnancy. The receptors here all came from a female donor with multiple sclerosis, enrolled in a pregnancy study.

This sequence joins TRBV18 and TRBJ2-4; 11 bases agree with TRBD1. The junction had 3 bases not matched to a gene; V was cut back by 2 bases and J by 6 bases. CDR1 and CDR2 (germline): KGHSH, LQKENI. CDR3 length: 15 residues. In nucleotides, the CDR3 is TGTGCCAGCTCACCATCGGGACAGGGGGGAAACATTCAGTACTTC. This translates into CASSPSGQGGNIQYF. Full variable domain (outside the CDR3, taken from reference TRBV18 and TRBJ2-4): NAGVMQNPRHLVRRRGQEARLRCSPMKGHSHVYWYRQLPEEGLKFMVYLQKENIIDESGMPKERFSAEFPKEGPSILRIQQVVRGDSAAYFCASSPSGQGGNIQYFGAGTRLSVL.

This clone appeared once. The chain links TRBV9 to TRBJ1-4; 8 bases are shared with TRBD1. CDR1 is SGDLS and CDR2 is YYNGEE in the germline V gene. This CDR3 spans 13 amino acids. Trimming cost V 4 bases and J 8 bases; bases outside gene matches: 4. The CDR3 nucleotides are TGTGCCAGCAGCTCTCGGGACAGGGAAAAACTGTTTTTT. It codes for CASSSRDREKLFF.

This chain connects TRBV4-3 to TRBJ1-2; possibly TRBD1 for D (6 bases). There are 16 residues in the CDR3. The V gene lost 0 bases and the J gene lost 4 bases, with 15 bases spanning the gap. Germline assignment: CDR1 LGHNA and CDR2 YSLEER. The CDR3 loop is CASSQDSWGGGYGYTF. Written as DNA, the CDR3 is TGCGCCAGCAGCCAAGATTCGTGGGGGGGCGGCTATGGCTACACCTTC.

The rearrangement links TRBV30 to TRBJ2-2, with TRBD1 identical over 7 bases. Germline lookup yields CDR1 GTSNPN and CDR2 SVGIG (reference sequence). The V and J ends lost 0 bases and 3 bases, in that order; junction bases with no gene match: 1. The CDR3 spans 14 residues. The CDR3 nucleotides are TGTGCCTGGAGTGTAACAGGGGACACCGGGGAGCTGTTTTTT. Translation gives CAWSVTGDTGELFF. The complete variable domain, with remaining parts taken from reference TRBV30 and TRBJ2-2, reads SQTIHQWPATLVQPVGSPLSLECTVEGTSNPNLYWYRQAAGRGLQLLFYSVGIGQISSEVPQNLSASRPQDRQFILSSKKLLLSDSGFYLCAWSVTGDTGELFFGEGSRLTVL.

The chain employs TRBV5-4 and TRBJ2-3; 9 nucleotides align to TRBD1. The ends lost 4 bases at V and 4 bases at J; junction bases unmatched: 7. The V gene's germline CDR1 is SGHNT and CDR2 YYREEE (reference sequence). This CDR3 has 15 residues. The CDR3 spells CASSLGQGKSDTQYF. Written as DNA, the CDR3 is TGTGCCAGCAGCCTAGGACAGGGGAAATCAGATACGCAGTATTTT.